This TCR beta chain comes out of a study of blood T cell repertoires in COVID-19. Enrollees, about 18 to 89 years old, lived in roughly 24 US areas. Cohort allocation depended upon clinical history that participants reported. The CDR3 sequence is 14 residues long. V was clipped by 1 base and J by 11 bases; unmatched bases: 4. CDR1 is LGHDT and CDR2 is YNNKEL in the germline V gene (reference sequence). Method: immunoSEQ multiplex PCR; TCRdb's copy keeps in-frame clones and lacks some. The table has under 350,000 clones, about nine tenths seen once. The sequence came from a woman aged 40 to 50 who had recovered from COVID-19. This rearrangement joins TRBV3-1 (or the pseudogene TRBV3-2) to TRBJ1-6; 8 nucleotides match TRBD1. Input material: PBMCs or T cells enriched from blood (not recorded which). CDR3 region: CASSQVDRGAPLHF. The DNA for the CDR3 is TGTGCCAGCAGCCAAGTAGACAGGGGAGCACCCCTCCACTTT.